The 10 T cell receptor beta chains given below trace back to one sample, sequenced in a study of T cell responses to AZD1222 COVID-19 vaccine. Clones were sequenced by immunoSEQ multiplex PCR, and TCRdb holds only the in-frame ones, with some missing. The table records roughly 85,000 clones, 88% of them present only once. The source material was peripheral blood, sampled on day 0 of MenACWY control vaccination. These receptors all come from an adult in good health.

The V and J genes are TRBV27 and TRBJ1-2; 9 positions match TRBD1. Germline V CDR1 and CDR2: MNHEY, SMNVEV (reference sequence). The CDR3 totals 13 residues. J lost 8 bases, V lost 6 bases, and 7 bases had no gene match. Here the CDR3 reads CASRRTGAGGYTF. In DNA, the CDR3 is TGTGCCAGCAGGAGGACAGGGGCGGGGGGCTACACCTTC.

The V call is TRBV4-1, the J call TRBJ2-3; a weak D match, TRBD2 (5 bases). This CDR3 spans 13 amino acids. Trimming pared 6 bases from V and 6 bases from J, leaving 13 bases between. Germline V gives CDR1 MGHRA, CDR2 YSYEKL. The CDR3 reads CASRLGLGDTQYF. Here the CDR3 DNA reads TGCGCCAGCAGACTCGGACTGGGCGATACGCAGTATTTT.

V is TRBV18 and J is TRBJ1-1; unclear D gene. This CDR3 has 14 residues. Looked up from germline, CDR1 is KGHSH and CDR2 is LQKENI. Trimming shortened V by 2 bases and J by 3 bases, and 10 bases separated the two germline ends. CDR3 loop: CASSPGRVYTEAFF. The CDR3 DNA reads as TGTGCCAGCTCACCAGGTAGGGTCTACACTGAAGCTTTCTTT. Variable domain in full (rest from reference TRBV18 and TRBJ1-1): NAGVMQNPRHLVRRRGQEARLRCSPMKGHSHVYWYRQLPEEGLKFMVYLQKENIIDESGMPKERFSAEFPKEGPSILRIQQVVRGDSAAYFCASSPGRVYTEAFFGQGTRLTVV.

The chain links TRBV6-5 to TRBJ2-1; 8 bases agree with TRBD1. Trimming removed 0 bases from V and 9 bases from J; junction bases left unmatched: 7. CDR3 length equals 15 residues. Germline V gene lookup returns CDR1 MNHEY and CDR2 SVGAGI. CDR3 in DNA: TGTGCCAGCAGTTACTCTCACAGGGGGAAGAGTGAGCAGTTCTTC. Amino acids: CASSYSHRGKSEQFF.

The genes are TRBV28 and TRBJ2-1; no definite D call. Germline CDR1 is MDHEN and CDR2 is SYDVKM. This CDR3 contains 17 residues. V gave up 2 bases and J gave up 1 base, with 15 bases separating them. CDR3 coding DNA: TGTGCCAGCAGTTTAGAATCAGCCCAGGTATCCTACAATGAGCAGTTCTTC. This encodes CASSLESAQVSYNEQFF.

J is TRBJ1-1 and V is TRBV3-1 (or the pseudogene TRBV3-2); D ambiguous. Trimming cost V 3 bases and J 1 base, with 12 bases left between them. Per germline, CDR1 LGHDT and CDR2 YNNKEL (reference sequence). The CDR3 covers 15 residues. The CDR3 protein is CASSHFQVKNTEAFF. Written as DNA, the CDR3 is TGTGCCAGCAGCCACTTTCAGGTCAAGAACACTGAAGCTTTCTTT.

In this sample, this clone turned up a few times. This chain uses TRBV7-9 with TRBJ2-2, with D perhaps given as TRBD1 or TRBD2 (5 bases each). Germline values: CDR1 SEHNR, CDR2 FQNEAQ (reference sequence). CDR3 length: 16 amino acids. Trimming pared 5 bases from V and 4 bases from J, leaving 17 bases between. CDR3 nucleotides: TGTGCCAGCAGCCCCGGGGCCGGACCTTCCACCGGGGAGCTGTTTTTT. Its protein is CASSPGAGPSTGELFF.

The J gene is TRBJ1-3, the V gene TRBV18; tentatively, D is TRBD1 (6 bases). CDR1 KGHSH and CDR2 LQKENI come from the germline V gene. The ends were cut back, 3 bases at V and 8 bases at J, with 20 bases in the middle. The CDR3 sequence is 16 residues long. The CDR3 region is CASSPVRTGKRDTIYF. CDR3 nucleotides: TGTGCCAGCTCACCGGTTCGAACAGGGAAAAGGGACACCATATATTTT.

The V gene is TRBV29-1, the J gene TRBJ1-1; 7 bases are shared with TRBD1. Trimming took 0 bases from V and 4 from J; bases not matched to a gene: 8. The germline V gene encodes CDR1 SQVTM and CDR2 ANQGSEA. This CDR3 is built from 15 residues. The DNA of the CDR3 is TGCAGCGTTGAAGATCTACGGGCAGGGGGCACTGAAGCTTTCTTT. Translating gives CSVEDLRAGGTEAFF.

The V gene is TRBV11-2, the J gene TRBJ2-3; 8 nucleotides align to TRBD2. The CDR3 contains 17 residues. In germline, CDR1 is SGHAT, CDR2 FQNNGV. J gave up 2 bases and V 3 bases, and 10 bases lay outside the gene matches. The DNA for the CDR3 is TGTGCCAGCAGCTTGAGACTAGCGCGAGGGGACACAGATACGCAGTATTTT. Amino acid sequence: CASSLRLARGDTDTQYF.